Detailed here is one T cell receptor (beta chain). The antigen is unknown. This specimen belongs to a study of T cell repertoires in cytomegalovirus infection. Overall study findings and caveats: The cumulative frequency of public TCR beta families identified carriers of CMV plus the relevant HLA.

TCRdb re-derived calls from the reads in MiXCR, one entry per CDR3 protein. The sample consists of fewer than 850,000 distinct CDR3 sequences, just under 30% of them appearing once. In germline, CDR1 is LNHDA, CDR2 SQIVND (reference sequence). The CDR3 runs 15 residues. The V end lost 6 bases, the J end lost 0 bases, and 14 bases lay between the germline ends. This sequence joins TRBV19 and TRBJ1-1; no definite D call. The clonotype was recovered from a human donor in good health (CMV status not recorded). Some clones in this sample may be carry-over from other donors' samples. The source was cultured CD8+ T cells from PBMCs, collected from culture after CMV antigen stimulation. CDR3 DNA sequence: TGTGCCAGTAGCTCGGACGGTAGCCTGAACACTGAAGCTTTCTTT. Encoded protein: CASSSDGSLNTEAFF.